This TCR beta chain was recovered during a study of CD8+ T cells in alopecia areata. Details on this clone: The antigen is undetermined. At one end, the junction sequence differs from germline, possibly due to a read error.

Extracted from the samples, RNA was reverse transcribed into cDNA to serve as the sequencing template. Only in-frame clones appear in the TCRdb table, and some are missing; sequencing was by immunoSEQ multiplex PCR. This table holds under 65,000 clones, around 47% found once. Germline V gene lookup returns CDR1 SQVTM and CDR2 ANQGSEA. The CDR3 spans 12 residues. Study-wide findings and caveats: Lesional scalp exceeded normal scalp in clonality, especially in alopecia totalis/universalis. Patients displayed less clarity in TCR sharing than mice, a finding possibly related to HLA. Scalp samples also yield sequences of resident alphabeta T cells from normal skin.

The genes are TRBV29-1 and TRBJ2-2; D may be TRBD1 (6 bases). Sequencing was done on a sample of NKG2D-low CD8+ T cells sorted from blood. This sequence was found in a human donor with alopecia areata. The DNA for the CDR3 is TGCAGCGGTGAAGGGGGCACCGGGGAGCTGTTTTTT. Translating gives CSGEGGTGELFF.